This T cell receptor (beta chain) was identified during a study of metastatic and nonmetastatic thyroid tumors. At the level of the study: Across peripheral blood and tumor or nodule tissue samples taken from malignant and benign thyroid patients, the repertoires were compared with one another.

Through MiXCR, TCRdb re-clonotyped the PCR reads. Here the sample spans roughly 50,000 clones, approximately 20% being singletons. All patients were treatment-naive before thyroid surgery. Findings of the study overall: Versus benign nodules, malignant thyroid tumors reportedly had significantly higher TCR beta diversity, in blood and tumor.

There are many counts of this clone. Its antigen remains unidentified. CDR1 SNHLY and CDR2 FYNNEI come from the germline V gene. The CDR3 consists of 14 residues. V lost 3 bases to trimming and J lost 10 bases, with 16 bases between them. The sample comprised blood. This clonotype originated in a male donor with papillary thyroid cancer or a benign thyroid nodule (not recorded which). Some clones in this sample may be carry-over from other donors' samples. V and J are TRBV2 and TRBJ2-1; a weak D match, TRBD2 (6 bases). The CDR3 loop is CASSDRVAGGEQFF. CDR3 nucleotides: TGTGCCAGCAGTGACAGGGTCGCTGGGGGGGAGCAGTTCTTC.